This T cell receptor (beta chain) was recovered during a study of blood T cells in healthy people across ages. They isolated at least 6 million PBMCs from each sample. The authors extracted at least 5 micrograms of total RNA per sample. Trimming left V 1 base short and J 0 bases short, with 14 bases between. CDR1 is SGHTA, CDR2 FQGNSA, per germline. The CDR3 is made up of 17 amino acids. Findings and limits, study-wide: Higher diversity and more naive CD4+ cells were features of long-lived donors, compared to aged donors.

This clonotype appeared many times. Its antigen is not known. Through a sample-barcoded 5' primer and a J-beta primer mix, a second PCR was run for roughly 6 to 12 cycles. MiXCR, run by TCRdb on the 5' RACE reads, gives a single entry per CDR3 protein. The sample shows around 970,000 distinct CDR3 sequences, just over 50% of them seen only once. The sequencing input was blood. This receptor was obtained from a woman aged 55-70 years in good health. J is TRBJ2-3 and V is TRBV7-2, with a weak D call TRBD2 (6 bases). The CDR3 loop reads CASSLGPAGLSTDTQYF. The CDR3 DNA sequence: TGTGCCAGCAGCTTAGGCCCAGCGGGTTTAAGCACAGATACGCAGTATTTT.